This T cell receptor (beta chain) was captured by sequencing in a study of memory CD4+ T cells and cytomegalovirus serostatus. Single viable CD3+CD4+CD8-CD45RO+ cells were sorted as the memory CD4+ T cells. The table came from immunoSEQ multiplex PCR; TCRdb's copy has only in-frame clones and leaves some out. This table has 50,000 to 60,000 clones, 82% appearing once. The V end lost 6 bases, the J end lost 0 bases, and 11 bases lay between the germline ends. The CDR3 loop spans 15 amino acids. CDR1 MNHNY and CDR2 SVGAGI come from the germline V gene (reference sequence). This receptor was identified in an adult in good health and CMV-seronegative. Material for sequencing was memory CD4+ T cells from blood. This sequence joins TRBV6-6 and TRBJ2-2, with D tentatively TRBD2 (5 bases). CDR3 in DNA: TGTGCCAGCAGCCTGGACTCCTCGAACACCGGGGAGCTGTTTTTT. This gives the protein CASSLDSSNTGELFF.